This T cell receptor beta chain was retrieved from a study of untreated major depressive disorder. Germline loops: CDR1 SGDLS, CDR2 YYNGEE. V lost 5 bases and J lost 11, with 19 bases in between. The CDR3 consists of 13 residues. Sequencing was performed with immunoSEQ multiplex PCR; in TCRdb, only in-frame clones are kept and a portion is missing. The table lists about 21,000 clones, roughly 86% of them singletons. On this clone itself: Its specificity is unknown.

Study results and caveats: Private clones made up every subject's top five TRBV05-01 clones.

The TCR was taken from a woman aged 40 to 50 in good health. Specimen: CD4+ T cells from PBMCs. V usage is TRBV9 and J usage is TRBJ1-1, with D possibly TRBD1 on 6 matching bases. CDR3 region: CASSPTRDNPAFF. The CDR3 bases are TGTGCCAGCAGTCCTACCCGGGACAACCCGGCTTTCTTT. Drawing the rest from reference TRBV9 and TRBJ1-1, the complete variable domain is DSGVTQTPKHLITATGQRVTLRCSPRSGDLSVYWYQQSLDQGLQFLIQYYNGEERAKGNILERFSAQQFPDLHSELNLSSLELGDSALYFCASSPTRDNPAFFGQGTRLTVV.